These 20 T cell receptor beta chains share one sample of origin, sequenced in a study of molecular identifiers for immune sequencing clone quantification. TCRdb reprocessed the PCR reads with MiXCR, giving one entry per CDR3 protein. The sample contains 37,000 or so distinct CDR3 sequences, approximately 24% of which appear only once. Material for sequencing was naive CD8+ T cells from blood, with Jurkat cell RNA spiked in. Subset noted: FACS-sorted CD8+CD4-CCR7+CD45RA+ naive T cells. All receptors derive from a human donor in good health. Some libraries in this study had Jurkat cell RNA spiked in.

The rearrangement links TRBV4-3 to TRBJ2-2, with 9 bases lining up with TRBD1. The CDR3 consists of 20 residues. Germline-derived CDR1 and CDR2 are LGHNA and YSLEER. J lost 3 bases, V lost 1 base, and 15 bases had no gene match. The CDR3 loop reads CASSQGPYSRDRVDTGELFF. Here the CDR3 DNA reads TGCGCCAGCAGCCAAGGACCTTACTCCCGGGACAGGGTGGACACCGGGGAGCTGTTTTTT.

This clonotype appeared many times. The genes are TRBV12-3 or TRBV12-4 and TRBJ2-7; 8 bases agree with TRBD1. The length of the CDR3 is 13 residues. The ends lost 7 bases at V and 3 bases at J; junction bases unmatched: 5. The CDR3 DNA follows: TGTGCCAGCACCGTGGGACAGGACTACGAGCAGTACTTC. Its translation is CASTVGQDYEQYF.

The chain links TRBV19 to TRBJ2-1; TRBD2 matches 10 bases. The J segment lost 4 bases and the V segment lost 4 bases, leaving 1 base of the junction unmatched. CDR1 is LNHDA, CDR2 SQIVND, per germline (reference sequence). The CDR3 extends over 14 amino acids. CDR3 protein: CASSKREGYNEQFF. The CDR3 DNA reads TGTGCCAGTAGTAAGCGGGAGGGTTACAATGAGCAGTTCTTC.

A word on this clonotype: Mismatch with germline at one junction end may stem from a read error. J is TRBJ1-5 and V is TRBV29-1, with 7 bases aligning to TRBD1. This CDR3 contains 14 residues. Germline CDR1 SQVTM, CDR2 ANQGSEA. The CDR3: CSVEVGGGGHPQQF. The CDR3 bases are TGCAGCGTTGAAGTTGGAGGGGGCGGACACCCCCAGCAATTT.

In its sample, this clonotype was seen many times. This sequence joins TRBV19 and TRBJ2-5; no clear D gene. Trimming removed 0 bases from V and 5 bases from J, with 7 bases in between. The CDR3 extends over 13 amino acids. Germline CDR1 LNHDA, CDR2 SQIVND (reference sequence). Here the CDR3 DNA reads TGTGCCAGTAGTATAGATTTCGTGGAGACCCAGTACTTC. Translating it yields CASSIDFVETQYF. Full variable domain (rest looked up from reference TRBV19 and TRBJ2-5): DGGITQSPKYLFRKEGQNVTLSCEQNLNHDAMYWYRQDPGQGLRLIYYSQIVNDFQKGDIAEGYSVSREKKESFPLTVTSAQKNPTAFYLCASSIDFVETQYFGPGTRLLVL.

This clonotype came up many times. The chain carries TRBV13 and TRBJ2-2; weak D call: TRBD2 (5 bases). Trimming took 3 bases from V and 1 from J, leaving 12 bases between them. This CDR3 has 16 amino acids. Germline V gene sequence: CDR1 PRHDT, CDR2 FYEKMQ (reference sequence). The DNA for the CDR3 is TGTGCCAGCAGCTTCCAAACAGAGGGGAACACCGGGGAGCTGTTTTTT. It encodes CASSFQTEGNTGELFF.

Concerning this clonotype itself: A read error is possible here, since a much larger clone lies one base away. The chain combines TRBV4-1 with TRBJ1-5; no definite D call. The CDR3 consists of 16 residues. Between the trimmed V and J ends, which lost 1 base and 3 bases, there was a span of 13 bases. The germline V gene encodes CDR1 MGHRA and CDR2 YSYEKL. In nucleotides, the CDR3 is TGCGCCAGCAGCCAAGGACCGGAACAAGACAATCAGCCCCAGCATTTT. It codes for CASSQGPEQDNQPQHF.

Ten or more counts support this clonotype. The J gene is TRBJ2-7, the V gene TRBV28; TRBD1 aligns across 9 bases. Germline V gene data show CDR1 as MDHEN and CDR2 as SYDVKM. J lost 6 bases, V lost 5 bases, and 8 bases had no gene match. The CDR3 is made up of 14 amino acids. Here the CDR3 reads CASSPGTGMLEQYF. The CDR3 DNA sequence: TGTGCCAGCAGTCCCGGGACAGGGATGCTCGAGCAGTACTTC.

This clonotype was observed many times. This rearrangement joins TRBV20-1 to TRBJ2-3; TRBD1 matches at 10 bases. This CDR3 spans 18 amino acids. Germline V CDR1 and CDR2: DFQATT, SNEGSKA (reference sequence). After removal of 1 base from V and 4 bases from J, the junction contained 14 bases not matched to a gene. This CDR3 reads CSARGERDRGLDADTQYF. As DNA, the CDR3 is TGCAGTGCTAGAGGGGAACGGGACAGGGGTTTGGACGCAGATACGCAGTATTTT.

This clonotype was recorded at least ten times. The rearrangement joins TRBV4-1 to TRBJ2-3; no clear D. With 1 base removed from V and 0 bases from J, the gap between germline ends came to 2 bases. The length of the CDR3 is 13 residues. The germline V gene encodes CDR1 MGHRA and CDR2 YSYEKL. The CDR3 loop reads CASSQGSTDTQYF. DNA of the CDR3: TGCGCCAGCAGCCAAGGGAGCACAGATACGCAGTATTTT.

In regard to this clonotype: This may stem from a read error, because a much larger clone lies one nucleotide away. The CDR3 region has the DNA TGTGCCAGCAGCGGTGTGATCAGGGGGAGAGATCCGCAGTATTTT. It translates to CASSGVIRGRDPQYF. The chain is built from TRBV14 and TRBJ2-3, with 7 bases aligning to TRBD1. The germline CDR1 and CDR2 sequences are SGHDN and FVKESK. The CDR3 totals 15 residues.

As to this clonotype: At one end, the junction sequence differs from germline, possibly due to a read error. CDR3 amino acids: CASSANGQESTDTQYF. The CDR3 coding sequence is TGTGCCAGCAGCGCAAACGGACAGGAGTCCACAGACACGCAGTATTTT. The V gene is TRBV7-8, the J gene TRBJ2-3, with 7 positions matching TRBD1. In germline, CDR1 is SGHVS, CDR2 FQNEAQ. This CDR3 contains 16 residues.

There are many counts of this clonotype. The chain employs TRBV13 and TRBJ1-1; no clear D. The CDR3 length is 11 residues. CDR1 and CDR2 from the germline V gene are PRHDT and FYEKMQ (reference sequence). Trimming pared 5 bases from V and 2 bases from J, leaving 3 bases between. CDR3 loop: CASSPNTEAFF. CDR3 DNA sequence: TGTGCCAGCAGCCCCAACACTGAAGCTTTCTTT. Looking up the rest from reference TRBV13 and TRBJ1-1 gives the full variable domain: AAGVIQSPRHLIKEKRETATLKCYPIPRHDTVYWYQQGPGQDPQFLISFYEKMQSDKGSIPDRFSAQQFSDYHSELNMSSLELGDSALYFCASSPNTEAFFGQGTRLTVV.

This clonotype appeared many times. The rearrangement uses TRBV7-2 and TRBJ2-5, with D uncertain. Trimming shortened V by 2 bases and J by 2 bases, and 6 bases separated the two germline ends. There are 13 residues in the CDR3. Per germline, CDR1 SGHTA and CDR2 FQGNSA. The CDR3 DNA is TGTGCCAGCAGCTTATTACCTCAAGAGACCCAGTACTTC. As protein: CASSLLPQETQYF.

This clonotype came up many times. The gene calls are TRBV6-5 and TRBJ2-3, with unresolved D. Germline values: CDR1 MNHEY, CDR2 SVGAGI. The CDR3 loop spans 15 amino acids. V lost 0 bases, J lost 0 bases, and 7 bases lay in between. CDR3 nucleotide sequence: TGTGCCAGCAGTTACTCCACAATCAGCACAGATACGCAGTATTTT. Residues: CASSYSTISTDTQYF.

This chain joins TRBV4-1 and TRBJ2-7, with 8 bases lining up with TRBD2. The germline gives CDR1 MGHRA, CDR2 YSYEKL. V shed 3 bases, J shed 3 bases, and the junction held 7 bases outside the gene matches. CDR3 length: 15 amino acids. The CDR3 DNA reads as TGCGCCAGCAGCCAGAAGACTAGCGAGTACTACGAGCAGTACTTC. Translation: CASSQKTSEYYEQYF.

This clonotype appeared many times. The chain employs TRBV28 and TRBJ2-7; 9 bases are a match to TRBD1. This CDR3 has 14 residues. V lost 6 bases and J lost 3; bases outside the gene matches: 6. CDR1 MDHEN and CDR2 SYDVKM come from the germline V gene. The CDR3 loop reads CASRPTGGVYEQYF. The CDR3 region has the DNA TGTGCCAGCAGACCTACAGGGGGCGTCTACGAGCAGTACTTC.

A note on this clonotype: A read error may explain this, as a much larger clone is one base away. V gene TRBV30 combines with J gene TRBJ2-1; 10 bases map to TRBD2. J gave up 10 bases and V 8 bases, and 11 bases lay outside the gene matches. The CDR3 is 13 amino acids. CDR1 and CDR2 from the germline V gene are GTSNPN and SVGIG (reference sequence). CDR3 protein: CARSSGSLEEQFF. For the CDR3, the DNA is TGTGCCCGGTCTAGCGGGAGCTTGGAAGAGCAGTTCTTC. The full variable domain, rest sourced from reference TRBV30 and TRBJ2-1, is SQTIHQWPATLVQPVGSPLSLECTVEGTSNPNLYWYRQAAGRGLQLLFYSVGIGQISSEVPQNLSASRPQDRQFILSSKKLLLSDSGFYLCARSSGSLEEQFFGPGTRLTVL.

This chain connects TRBV6-2 or TRBV6-3 to TRBJ1-1; 7 nucleotides line up with TRBD1. This CDR3 is 13 amino acids long. Germline V gives CDR1 MNHEY, CDR2 SVGEGT. The junction had 5 bases not matched to a gene; V was cut back by 6 bases and J by 4 bases. The CDR3 DNA reads as TGTGCCAGCAGACAGGGGCGCATCACTGAAGCTTTCTTT. Amino acid sequence: CASRQGRITEAFF.

This clonotype was recorded at least ten times. This chain links TRBV6-5 with TRBJ1-6; no definite D call. V was trimmed by 0 bases and J by 4 bases, leaving 1 base between them. The CDR3 runs 13 residues. Germline V gene sequence: CDR1 MNHEY, CDR2 SVGAGI. In nucleotides, the CDR3 is TGTGCCAGCAGTTACTCGTATAATTCACCCCTCCACTTT. The encoded protein is CASSYSYNSPLHF.